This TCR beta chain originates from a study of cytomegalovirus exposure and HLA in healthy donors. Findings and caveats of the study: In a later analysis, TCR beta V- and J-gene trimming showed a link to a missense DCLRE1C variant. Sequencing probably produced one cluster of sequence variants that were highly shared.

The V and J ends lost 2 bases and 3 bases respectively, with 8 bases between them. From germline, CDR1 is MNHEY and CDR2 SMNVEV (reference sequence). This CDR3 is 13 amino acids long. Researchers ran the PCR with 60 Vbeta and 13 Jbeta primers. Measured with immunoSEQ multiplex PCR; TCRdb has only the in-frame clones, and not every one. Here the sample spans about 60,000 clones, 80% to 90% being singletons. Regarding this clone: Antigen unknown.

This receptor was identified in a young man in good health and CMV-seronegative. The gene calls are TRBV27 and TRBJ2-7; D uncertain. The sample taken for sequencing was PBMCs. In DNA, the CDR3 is TGTGCCAGCAGTTTAACGCCCGGCTACGAGCAGTACTTC. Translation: CASSLTPGYEQYF.